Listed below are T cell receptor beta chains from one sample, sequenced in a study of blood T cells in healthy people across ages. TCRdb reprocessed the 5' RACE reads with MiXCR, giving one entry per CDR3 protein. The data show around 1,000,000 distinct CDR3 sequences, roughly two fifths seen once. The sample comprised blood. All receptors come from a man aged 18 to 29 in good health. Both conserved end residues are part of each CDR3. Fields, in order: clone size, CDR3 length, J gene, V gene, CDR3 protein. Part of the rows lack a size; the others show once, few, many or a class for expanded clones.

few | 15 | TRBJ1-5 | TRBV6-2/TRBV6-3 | CASSYRRDGNQPQHF
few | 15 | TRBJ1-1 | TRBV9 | CASSVSSDLNTEAFF
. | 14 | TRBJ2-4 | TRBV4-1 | CASSQTGKENIQYF
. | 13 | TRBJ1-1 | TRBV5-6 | CASSLAAEGEAFF
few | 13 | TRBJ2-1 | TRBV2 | CASSYELRHEQFF
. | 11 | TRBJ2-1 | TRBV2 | CASNRRDEQFF
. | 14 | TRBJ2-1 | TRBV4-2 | CASSRPRPRNEQFF
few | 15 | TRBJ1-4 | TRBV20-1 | CSAREQGPGRGKLFF
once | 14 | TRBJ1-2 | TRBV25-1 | CASSDAGGAKDYTF
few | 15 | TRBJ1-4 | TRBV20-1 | CSATGGSATNEKLFF
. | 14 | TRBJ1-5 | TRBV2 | CASSVAVGNQPQHF
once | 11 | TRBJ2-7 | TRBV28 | CASSFLGVQYF
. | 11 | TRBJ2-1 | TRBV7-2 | CASSQDRRQFF
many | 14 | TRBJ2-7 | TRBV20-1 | CSATLLGPPYEQYF
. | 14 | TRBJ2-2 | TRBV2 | CASDRVAGTGELFF
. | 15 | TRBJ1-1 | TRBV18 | CASSPQGTIGTEAFF
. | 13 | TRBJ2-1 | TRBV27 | CASSLRGSNEQFF
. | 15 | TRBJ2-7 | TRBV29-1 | CSVQGVETMGYEQYF
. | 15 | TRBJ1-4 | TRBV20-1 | CSAQSPAATNEKLFF
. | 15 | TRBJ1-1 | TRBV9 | CASSVDDARSTEAFF
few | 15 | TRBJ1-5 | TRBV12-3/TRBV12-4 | CASSQGPWGNQPQHF
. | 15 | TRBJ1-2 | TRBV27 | CASSLLQGGYYGYTF